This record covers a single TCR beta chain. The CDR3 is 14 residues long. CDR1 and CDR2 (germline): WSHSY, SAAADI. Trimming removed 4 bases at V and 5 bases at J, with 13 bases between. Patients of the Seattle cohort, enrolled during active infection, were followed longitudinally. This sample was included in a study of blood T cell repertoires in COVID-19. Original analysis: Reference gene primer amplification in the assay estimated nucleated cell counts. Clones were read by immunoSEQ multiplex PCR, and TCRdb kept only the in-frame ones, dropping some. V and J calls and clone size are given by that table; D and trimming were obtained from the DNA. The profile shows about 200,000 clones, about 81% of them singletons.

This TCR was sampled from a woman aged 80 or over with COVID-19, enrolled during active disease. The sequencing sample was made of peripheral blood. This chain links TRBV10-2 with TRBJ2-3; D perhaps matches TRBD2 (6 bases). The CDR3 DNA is TGCGCCAGCAGTGTATCCGGGGGACTAGATACGCAGTATTTT. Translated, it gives CASSVSGGLDTQYF.